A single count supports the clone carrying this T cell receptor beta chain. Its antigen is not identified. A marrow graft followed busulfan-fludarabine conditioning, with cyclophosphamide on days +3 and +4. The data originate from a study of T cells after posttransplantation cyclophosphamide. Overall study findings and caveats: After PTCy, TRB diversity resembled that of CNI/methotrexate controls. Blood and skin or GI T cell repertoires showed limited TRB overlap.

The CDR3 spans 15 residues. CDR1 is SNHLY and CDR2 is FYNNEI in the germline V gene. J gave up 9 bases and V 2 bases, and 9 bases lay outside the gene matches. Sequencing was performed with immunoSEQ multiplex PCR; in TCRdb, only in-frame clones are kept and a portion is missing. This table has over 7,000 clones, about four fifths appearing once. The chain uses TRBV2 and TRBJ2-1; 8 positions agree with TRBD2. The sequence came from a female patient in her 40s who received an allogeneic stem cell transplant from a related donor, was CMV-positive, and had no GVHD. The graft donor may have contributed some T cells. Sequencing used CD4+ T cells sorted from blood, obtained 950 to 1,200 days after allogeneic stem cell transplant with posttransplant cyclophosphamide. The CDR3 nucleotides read TGTGCCAGCAGTGAAACGGGGAGACTAGCGACTGAGCAGTTCTTC. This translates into CASSETGRLATEQFF.